The 14 T cell receptor beta chains reported below all come from one sample, sequenced in a study of regulatory T cells in long-lasting Graves disease. As for time point: newly diagnosed GD, antithyroid drugs for less than 3 months. PBMCs provided the RNA from which the TCR library was made. Arm-PCR of CDR3 regions and iRepertoire HTBI primers were the basis on which TCR beta libraries were built. Each CDR3 protein is one row after TCRdb ran MiXCR on the multiplex PCR reads. The profile shows 350,000 to 550,000 distinct CDR3 sequences, 15% of them singletons. The same sample was also used in a study of T cells in Graves' hyperthyroidism and ophthalmopathy.

Here the sequenced sample was peripheral blood mononuclear cells (PBMCs), taken at new diagnosis, from a patient treated with antithyroid drugs. These receptors all stem from a woman aged 25 to 39 with Graves disease.

In this sample, this clonotype turned up a few times. The rearrangement uses TRBV19 and TRBJ2-3; D is possibly TRBD2 (5 bases). The V end lost 5 bases, the J end lost 4 bases, and 10 bases lay between the germline ends. Germline CDR1 and CDR2: LNHDA and SQIVND (reference sequence). The CDR3 runs to 13 residues. The CDR3 DNA is TGTGCCAGTAGTTTCGGGAATGCAGATACGCAGTATTTT. This encodes CASSFGNADTQYF.

This clonotype was detected a few times. The V and J genes are TRBV18 and TRBJ2-7; 11 bases agree with TRBD2. From germline, CDR1 is KGHSH and CDR2 LQKENI. The CDR3 is made up of 17 amino acids. Losses at the gene ends were 5 bases for V and 1 base for J; bases not matched to a gene: 10. The CDR3 region has the DNA TGTGCCAGCTCATCTATAGCGGGAGGGCCCGGGTCCTACGAGCAGTACTTC. The encoded protein is CASSSIAGGPGSYEQYF.

This clonotype was counted at least ten times. V is TRBV29-1 and J is TRBJ2-1; D unresolved. The CDR3 contains 12 residues. Germline loops: CDR1 SQVTM, CDR2 ANQGSEA. Trimming took off 4 bases at V and 5 bases at J, with 9 bases between the two ends. CDR3 DNA: TGCAGCGTTGCAGCTTCGCACAATGAGCAGTTCTTC. Translating it yields CSVAASHNEQFF.

Notes on this clonotype: It may be a read error: a sequence one base away is much more abundant. The chain combines TRBV30 with TRBJ2-2, with TRBD2 matching 8 bases. Germline assignment: CDR1 GTSNPN and CDR2 SVGIG (reference sequence). The CDR3 is made up of 15 amino acids. The V and J ends lost 4 bases and 6 bases, in that order; junction bases with no gene match: 10. CDR3 coding DNA: TGTGCCTGGAATGTAATGCGGGGGGCGGCCGGGGAGCTGTTTTTT. It yields the protein CAWNVMRGAAGELFF.

This clonotype is a singleton in its sample. This chain joins TRBV2 and TRBJ2-1; 9 bases agree with TRBD2. The length of the CDR3 is 14 residues. Per germline, CDR1 SNHLY and CDR2 FYNNEI. The J segment lost 7 bases and the V segment lost 8 bases, leaving 9 bases of the junction unmatched. The CDR3 nucleotides are TGTGCCAGCCGTCTGCGGGAGGGAGTGAATGAGCAGTTCTTC. Amino acids: CASRLREGVNEQFF.

The table lists this clonotype with many counts. This chain uses TRBV7-3 with TRBJ2-7; 8 bases match TRBD1. This CDR3 spans 14 amino acids. V lost 5 bases and J lost 6; bases outside the gene matches: 9. From germline, CDR1 is SGHTA and CDR2 FQGTGA. CDR3 protein: CASSTGQGSAEQYF. CDR3 nucleotides: TGTGCCAGCAGCACCGGACAGGGAAGCGCCGAGCAGTACTTC.

As to this clonotype: Just one base apart from a much larger clone, this may be a read error. The rearrangement uses TRBV30 and TRBJ2-7; tentative D call: TRBD1 (6 bases). Trimming took off 5 bases at V and 7 bases at J, with 9 bases between the two ends. The germline CDR1 and CDR2 sequences are GTSNPN and SVGIG (reference sequence). The CDR3 length is 10 residues. DNA for the CDR3: TGTGCCTGGGGGGACAATGAGCAGTACTTC. Encoded protein: CAWGDNEQYF.

V and J are TRBV9 and TRBJ1-2; 8 bases map to TRBD1. Trimming at V came to 5 bases and at J to 8 bases, leaving 17 bases not matched to a gene. Germline V gives CDR1 SGDLS, CDR2 YYNGEE. The CDR3 runs to 16 residues. As DNA, the CDR3 is TGTGCCAGCAGTGCCCGCCCCGACAGGGGTCCGAACGGCTACACCTTC. It codes for CASSARPDRGPNGYTF.

This clonotype came up a few times. The V and J genes are TRBV9 and TRBJ2-1, with unresolved D. Trimming pared 0 bases from V and 1 base from J, leaving 8 bases between. The V gene's germline CDR1 is SGDLS and CDR2 YYNGEE. The CDR3 loop spans 15 amino acids. DNA for the CDR3: TGTGCCAGCAGCGTAGTGTCTAATTCCTACAATGAGCAGTTCTTC. It yields the protein CASSVVSNSYNEQFF.

The sample holds one count of this clonotype. This may stem from a read error, because a much larger clone lies one nucleotide away. The gene calls are TRBV27 and TRBJ2-3, with 8 bases lining up with TRBD1. The tail of the sequence fits TRBJ2-1 better, so the J call may be wrong. CDR3 length equals 14 residues. Germline CDR1 reads MNHEY; CDR2 reads SMNVEV (reference sequence). CDR3 coding DNA: TGTGCCAGTGGAACCGCAGGGGGCCTATACGAGCAGTTCTTC. It codes for CASGTAGGLYEQFF.

Ten or more counts support this clonotype. J is TRBJ2-3 and V is TRBV27; 13 bases agree with TRBD2. The CDR3 totals 19 residues. The ends lost 4 bases at V and 2 bases at J; junction bases unmatched: 12. Germline V lookup: CDR1 MNHEY, CDR2 SMNVEV (reference sequence). DNA of the CDR3: TGTGCCAGCAGTTCCCTAGAAACTAGCGGGAGGGCCGACACAGATACGCAGTATTTT. Translation: CASSSLETSGRADTDTQYF.

In its sample, this clonotype was seen many times. The chain carries TRBV30 and TRBJ2-5; D is uncertain. Trimming left V 5 bases short and J 4 bases short, with 5 bases between. The CDR3 is 10 residues long. Per the germline V gene, CDR1 is GTSNPN and CDR2 is SVGIG (reference sequence). The CDR3 DNA reads TGTGCCTGGGGGCCAGAGACCCAGTACTTC. It codes for CAWGPETQYF.

In its sample, this clonotype was seen a few times. The genes are TRBV5-4 and TRBJ2-5; 11 bases align to TRBD1. Trimming at V came to 4 bases and at J to 5 bases, leaving 7 bases not matched to a gene. The germline gives CDR1 SGHNT, CDR2 YYREEE (reference sequence). The CDR3 is made up of 15 amino acids. CDR3 in amino acids: CASSDTGTGGETQYF. In nucleotides, the CDR3 is TGTGCCAGCAGCGATACCGGGACAGGGGGTGAGACCCAGTACTTC. The whole variable domain, remainder taken from reference TRBV5-4 and TRBJ2-5, is ETGVTQSPTHLIKTRGQQVTLRCSSQSGHNTVSWYQQALGQGPQFIFQYYREEENGRGNFPPRFSGLQFPNYSSELNVNALELDDSALYLCASSDTGTGGETQYFGPGTRLLVL.

In this sample, this clonotype turned up a few times. The V and J genes are TRBV7-3 and TRBJ2-4, with no clear D. The V end was cut by 3 bases, the J end by 5 bases, with 8 bases between. This CDR3 is 13 amino acids long. Germline assignment: CDR1 SGHTA and CDR2 FQGTGA. In nucleotides, the CDR3 is TGTGCCAGCAGCTTTAGTTCTCAAAACATTCAGTACTTC. Its protein product is CASSFSSQNIQYF.